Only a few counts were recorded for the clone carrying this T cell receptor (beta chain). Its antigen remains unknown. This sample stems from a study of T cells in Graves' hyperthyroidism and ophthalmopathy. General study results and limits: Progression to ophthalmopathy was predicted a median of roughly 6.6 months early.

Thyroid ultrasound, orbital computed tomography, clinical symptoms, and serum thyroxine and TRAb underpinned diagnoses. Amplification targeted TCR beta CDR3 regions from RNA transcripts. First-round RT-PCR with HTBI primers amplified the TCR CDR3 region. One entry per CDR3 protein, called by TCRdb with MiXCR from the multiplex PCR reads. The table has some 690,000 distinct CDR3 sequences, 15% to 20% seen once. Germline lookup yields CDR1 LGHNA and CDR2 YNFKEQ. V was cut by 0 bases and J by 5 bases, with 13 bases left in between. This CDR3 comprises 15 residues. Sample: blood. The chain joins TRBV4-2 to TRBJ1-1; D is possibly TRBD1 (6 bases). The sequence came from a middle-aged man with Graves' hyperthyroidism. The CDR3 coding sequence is TGTGCCAGCAGCCAAGATCTCACAGGGTTGACTGAAGCTTTCTTT. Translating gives CASSQDLTGLTEAFF.